The 4 T cell receptor beta chains given below trace back to one sample, sequenced in a study of T cell changes during pregnancy in multiple sclerosis. The repertoire was sequenced with immunoSEQ multiplex PCR; TCRdb's copy has only in-frame clones and lacks some. Among tens of thousands of clones, approximately 94% were seen once, and the ten largest hold roughly 4%. The sequencing here drew on CD8+ T cells from peripheral blood mononuclear cells, taken in the first trimester of pregnancy. These receptors were taken from a female donor with multiple sclerosis, enrolled in a pregnancy study.

The V call is TRBV29-1, the J call TRBJ1-2; weak D call: TRBD1 (5 bases). The V end lost 7 bases, the J end lost 7 bases, and 31 bases lay between the germline ends. This CDR3 is built from 17 residues. Germline loops: CDR1 SQVTM, CDR2 ANQGSEA. The CDR3 loop reads CSAALLDAGGFRGGYTF. The CDR3 DNA reads as TGCAGCGCAGCGCTACTAGACGCCGGGGGGTTTCGCGGTGGCTACACCTTC.

This clone was observed once. J is TRBJ1-4 and V is TRBV19, with D tentatively TRBD1 (5 bases). The CDR3 has 14 amino acids. Germline V gene data show CDR1 as LNHDA and CDR2 as SQIVND (reference sequence). V was trimmed by 5 bases and J by 8 bases, leaving 15 bases between them. CDR3 loop: CASSLLGGVEKLFF. The CDR3 bases are TGTGCCAGTAGTCTTCTGGGAGGGGTCGAAAAACTGTTTTTT.

The chain joins TRBV5-1 to TRBJ2-5, with 7 bases lining up with TRBD1. CDR3 length equals 14 residues. Germline loops: CDR1 SGHRS, CDR2 YFSETQ. Germline trimming cut 2 bases from V and 5 bases from J; bases unmatched to any gene: 6. CDR3 DNA sequence: TGCGCCAGCAGCTTTGGACCACAGGGGGAGACCCAGTACTTC. As protein: CASSFGPQGETQYF.

The chain employs TRBV7-8 and TRBJ2-7, with TRBD1 matching 9 bases. Germline loops: CDR1 SGHVS, CDR2 FQNEAQ. After removal of 3 bases from V and 5 bases from J, the junction contained 8 bases not matched to a gene. This CDR3 contains 15 residues. The CDR3 DNA is TGTGCCAGCAGCTTGGCTCCGGGACAGGGCCACGAGCAGTACTTC. This encodes CASSLAPGQGHEQYF.